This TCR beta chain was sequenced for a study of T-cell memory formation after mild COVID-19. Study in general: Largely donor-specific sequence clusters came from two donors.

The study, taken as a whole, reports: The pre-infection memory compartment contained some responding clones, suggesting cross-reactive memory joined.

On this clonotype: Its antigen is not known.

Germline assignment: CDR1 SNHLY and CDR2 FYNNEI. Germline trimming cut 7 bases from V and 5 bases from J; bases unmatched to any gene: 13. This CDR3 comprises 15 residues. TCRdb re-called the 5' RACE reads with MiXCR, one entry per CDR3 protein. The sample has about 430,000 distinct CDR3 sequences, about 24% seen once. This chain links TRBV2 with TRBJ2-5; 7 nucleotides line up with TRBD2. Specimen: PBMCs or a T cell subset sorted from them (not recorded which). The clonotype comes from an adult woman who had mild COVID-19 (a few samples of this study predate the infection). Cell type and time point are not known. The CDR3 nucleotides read TGTGCCAGCACTCTATCTAGCGGCGGGGCGGAGACCCAGTACTTC. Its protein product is CASTLSSGGAETQYF.